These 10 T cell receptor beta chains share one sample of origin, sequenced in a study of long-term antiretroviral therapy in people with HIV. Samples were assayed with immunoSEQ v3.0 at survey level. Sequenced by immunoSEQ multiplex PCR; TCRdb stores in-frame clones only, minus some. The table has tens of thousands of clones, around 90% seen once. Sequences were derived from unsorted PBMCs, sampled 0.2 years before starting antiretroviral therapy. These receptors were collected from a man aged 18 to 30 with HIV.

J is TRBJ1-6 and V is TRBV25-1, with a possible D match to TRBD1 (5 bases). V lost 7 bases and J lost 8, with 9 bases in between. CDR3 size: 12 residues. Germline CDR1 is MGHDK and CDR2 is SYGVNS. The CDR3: CASTEGDSPLHF. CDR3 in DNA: TGTGCCAGCACAGAAGGGGATTCACCCCTCCACTTT.

The chain's CDR3 is CAWSGGSYNEQFF. As DNA, the CDR3 is TGTGCCTGGAGCGGTGGCTCCTACAATGAGCAGTTCTTC. This chain connects TRBV30 to TRBJ2-1; the D is unclear. The length of the CDR3 is 13 residues. The germline V gene has CDR1 GTSNPN and CDR2 SVGIG (reference sequence). With 3 bases removed from V and 0 bases from J, the gap between germline ends came to 6 bases.

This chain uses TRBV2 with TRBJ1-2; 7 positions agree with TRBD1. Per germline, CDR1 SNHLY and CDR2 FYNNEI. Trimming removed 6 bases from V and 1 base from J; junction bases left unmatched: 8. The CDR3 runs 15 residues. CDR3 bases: TGTGCCAGCAGCCGGGACAGTGCCCTTAACTATGGCTACACCTTC. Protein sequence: CASSRDSALNYGYTF.

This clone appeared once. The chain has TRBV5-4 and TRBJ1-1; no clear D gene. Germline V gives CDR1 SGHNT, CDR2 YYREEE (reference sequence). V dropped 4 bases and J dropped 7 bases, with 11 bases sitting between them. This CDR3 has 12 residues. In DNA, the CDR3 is TGTGCCAGCAGCCTAGGTCGGAATGAAGCTTTCTTT. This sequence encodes CASSLGRNEAFF.

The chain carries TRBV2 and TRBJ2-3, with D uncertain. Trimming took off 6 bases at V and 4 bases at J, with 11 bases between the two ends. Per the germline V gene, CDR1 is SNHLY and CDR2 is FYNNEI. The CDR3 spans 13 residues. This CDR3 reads CASRRLGADTQYF. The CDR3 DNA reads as TGTGCCAGCAGACGGCTAGGAGCAGATACGCAGTATTTT. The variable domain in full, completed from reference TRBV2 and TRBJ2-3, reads EPEVTQTPSHQVTQMGQEVILRCVPISNHLYFYWYRQILGQKVEFLVSFYNNEISEKSEIFDDQFSVERPDGSNFTLKIRSTKLEDSAMYFCASRRLGADTQYFGPGTRLTVL.

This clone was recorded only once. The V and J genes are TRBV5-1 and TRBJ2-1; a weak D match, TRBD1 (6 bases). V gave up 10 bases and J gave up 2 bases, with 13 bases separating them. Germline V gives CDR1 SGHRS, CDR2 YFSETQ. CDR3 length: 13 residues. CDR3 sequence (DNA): TGCGCCTCAGGGGTAGCCACCTACAATGAGCAGTTCTTC. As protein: CASGVATYNEQFF.

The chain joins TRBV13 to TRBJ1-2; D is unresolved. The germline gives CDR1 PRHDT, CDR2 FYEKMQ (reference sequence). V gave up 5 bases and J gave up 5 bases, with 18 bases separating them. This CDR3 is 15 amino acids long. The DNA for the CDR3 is TGTGCCAGCAGCCCCGGGTCGGATGCCAATTATGGCTACACCTTC. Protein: CASSPGSDANYGYTF.

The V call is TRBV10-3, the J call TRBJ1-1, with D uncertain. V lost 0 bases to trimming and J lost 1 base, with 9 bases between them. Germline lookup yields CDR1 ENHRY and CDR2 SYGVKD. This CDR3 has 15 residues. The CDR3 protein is CAISESLEQNTEAFF. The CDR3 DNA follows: TGTGCCATCAGTGAGTCGCTCGAACAGAACACTGAAGCTTTCTTT.

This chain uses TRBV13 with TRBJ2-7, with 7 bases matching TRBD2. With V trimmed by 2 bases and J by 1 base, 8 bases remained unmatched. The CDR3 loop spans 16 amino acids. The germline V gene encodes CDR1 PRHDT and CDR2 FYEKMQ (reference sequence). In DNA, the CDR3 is TGTGCCAGCAGCTTAAACGTGGGAGGGCCTTCCTACGAGCAGTACTTC. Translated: CASSLNVGGPSYEQYF. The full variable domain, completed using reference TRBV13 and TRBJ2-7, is AAGVIQSPRHLIKEKRETATLKCYPIPRHDTVYWYQQGPGQDPQFLISFYEKMQSDKGSIPDRFSAQQFSDYHSELNMSSLELGDSALYFCASSLNVGGPSYEQYFGPGTRLTVT.

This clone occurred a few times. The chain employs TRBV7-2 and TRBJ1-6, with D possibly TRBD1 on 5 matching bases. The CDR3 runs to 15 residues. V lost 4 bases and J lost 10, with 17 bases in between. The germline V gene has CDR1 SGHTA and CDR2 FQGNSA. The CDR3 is CASSSSRSGDSPLHF. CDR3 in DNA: TGTGCCAGCAGCTCGTCACGGTCTGGGGACTCACCCCTCCACTTT.